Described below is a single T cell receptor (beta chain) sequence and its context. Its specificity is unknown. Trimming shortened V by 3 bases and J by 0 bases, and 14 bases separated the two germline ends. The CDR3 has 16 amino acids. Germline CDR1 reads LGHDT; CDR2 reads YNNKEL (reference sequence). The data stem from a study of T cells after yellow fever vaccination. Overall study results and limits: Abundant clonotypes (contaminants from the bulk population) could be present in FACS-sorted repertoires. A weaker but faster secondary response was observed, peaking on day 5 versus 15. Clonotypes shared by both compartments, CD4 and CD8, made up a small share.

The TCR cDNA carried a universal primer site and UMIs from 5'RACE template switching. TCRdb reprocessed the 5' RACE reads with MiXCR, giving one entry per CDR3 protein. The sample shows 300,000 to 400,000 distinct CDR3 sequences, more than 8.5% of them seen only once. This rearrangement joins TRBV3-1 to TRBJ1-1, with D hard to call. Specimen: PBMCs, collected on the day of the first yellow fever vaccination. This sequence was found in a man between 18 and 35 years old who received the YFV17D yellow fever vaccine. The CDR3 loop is CASSHSGINMNTEAFF. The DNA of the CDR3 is TGTGCCAGCAGCCATTCCGGGATTAACATGAACACTGAAGCTTTCTTT.